These 16 T cell receptor beta chains originate from one sample sequenced in a study of blood T cell repertoires in COVID-19. Sequencing was performed with immunoSEQ multiplex PCR; in TCRdb, only in-frame clones are kept and a portion is missing. This sample has 100,000 to 150,000 clones; around 85% occur once, and the top ten carry less than 20%. Source material: peripheral blood. These receptors all come from a woman in her forties or fifties with acute or convalescent COVID-19.

V gene TRBV5-1 combines with J gene TRBJ1-6, with D perhaps TRBD1 (6 bases). The germline V gene has CDR1 SGHRS and CDR2 YFSETQ. Trimming shortened V by 2 bases and J by 9 bases, and 15 bases separated the two germline ends. This CDR3 contains 15 residues. CDR3 amino acids: CASSFRDIVGSPLHF. In DNA, the CDR3 is TGCGCCAGCAGCTTTAGGGACATAGTAGGTTCACCCCTCCACTTT.

The rearrangement joins TRBV7-2 to TRBJ1-1, with D possibly TRBD1 on 6 matching bases. Germline CDR1 and CDR2: SGHTA and FQGNSA. Between the trimmed V and J ends, which lost 0 bases and 3 bases, there was a span of 20 bases. The CDR3 sequence is 18 residues long. CDR3 region: CASSLALRFGQLDTEAFF. The DNA of the CDR3 is TGTGCCAGCAGCTTAGCTCTCAGGTTCGGACAGTTGGACACTGAAGCTTTCTTT.

V usage is TRBV27 and J usage is TRBJ1-1; D uncertain. The V and J ends lost 8 bases and 4 bases respectively, with 11 bases between them. Germline-derived CDR1 and CDR2 are MNHEY and SMNVEV (reference sequence). The CDR3 has 12 residues. CDR3 loop: CASLSSGTEAFF. CDR3 coding DNA: TGTGCCAGCCTATCATCCGGCACTGAAGCTTTCTTT.

The chain is built from TRBV11-3 and TRBJ2-7, with unresolved D. CDR1 and CDR2 (germline): SGHNT, YENEEA. The V gene lost 0 bases and the J gene lost 0 bases, with 18 bases spanning the gap. The CDR3 contains 18 residues. This CDR3 reads CASSLDWSGRCPSYEQYF. CDR3 nucleotides: TGTGCCAGCAGCTTAGATTGGTCCGGCAGGTGTCCCTCCTACGAGCAGTACTTC. Full variable domain (outside the CDR3, taken from reference TRBV11-3 and TRBJ2-7): EAGVVQSPRYKIIEKKQPVAFWCNPISGHNTLYWYLQNLGQGPELLIRYENEEAVDDSQLPKDRFSAERLKGVDSTLKIQPAELGDSAVYLCASSLDWSGRCPSYEQYFGPGTRLTVT.

This chain connects TRBV28 to TRBJ1-2, with 11 bases matching TRBD1. Germline assignment: CDR1 MDHEN and CDR2 SYDVKM. V shed 8 bases, J shed 0 bases, and the junction held 5 bases outside the gene matches. The CDR3 runs 15 residues. The DNA for the CDR3 is TGTGCCAGCCGGGACAGGGGGACGGCTAACTATGGCTACACCTTC. This translates into CASRDRGTANYGYTF.

This clone appeared once. The chain joins TRBV11-2 to TRBJ2-6; D might be TRBD1 (5 bases). The CDR3 loop spans 14 amino acids. CDR1 and CDR2 from the germline V gene are SGHAT and FQNNGV. V lost 5 bases and J 3 bases, leaving 8 bases between the germline ends. The chain's CDR3 is CASSPQGGANVLTF. The CDR3 nucleotides are TGTGCCAGCAGCCCCCAGGGTGGGGCCAACGTCCTGACTTTC.

V usage is TRBV5-4 and J usage is TRBJ2-3, with TRBD2 identical over 9 bases. This CDR3 is built from 16 residues. Per germline, CDR1 SGHNT and CDR2 YYREEE (reference sequence). The V gene end was trimmed by 2 bases and the J gene end by 1 base; junction bases not matched to a gene: 5. Written as DNA, the CDR3 is TGTGCCAGCAGCTTTCCTAGCGGGGCCCGCACAGATACGCAGTATTTT. Encoded protein: CASSFPSGARTDTQYF.

CDR3: CASSAGGVQPQHF. In nucleotides, the CDR3 is TGTGCCAGCAGTGCAGGGGGCGTCCAGCCCCAGCATTTT. The V and J genes are TRBV12-3 or TRBV12-4 and TRBJ1-5, with 8 bases fitting TRBD1. The CDR3 covers 13 residues. V gave up 5 bases and J gave up 7 bases; unmatched junction bases: 4.

The chain recombines TRBV20-1 with TRBJ2-2; 7 bases are a match to TRBD2. The CDR3 contains 14 residues. The trim removed 3 bases at V and 4 bases at J, leaving 5 bases unmatched. CDR1 and CDR2 from the germline V gene are DFQATT and SNEGSKA (reference sequence). Written as DNA, the CDR3 is TGCAGTGCTAGTAGGGACTACAGCACCGGGGAGCTGTTTTTT. It yields the protein CSASRDYSTGELFF.

The J gene is TRBJ2-7, the V gene TRBV6-1, with D possibly being TRBD2 (6 bases). The V gene's germline CDR1 is MNHNS and CDR2 SASEGT. The V gene lost 0 bases and the J gene lost 4 bases, with 10 bases spanning the gap. The CDR3 has 14 amino acids. CDR3 in amino acids: CASSEAAGFYEQYF. CDR3 in DNA: TGTGCCAGCAGTGAAGCGGCGGGATTTTACGAGCAGTACTTC.

This sequence joins TRBV19 and TRBJ1-6; 8 bases are shared with TRBD1. CDR3 length equals 14 residues. V dropped 7 bases and J dropped 10; count of bases not matched to a gene: 9. CDR1 is LNHDA, CDR2 SQIVND, per germline (reference sequence). The CDR3 here is CASNRGQGASPLHF. The DNA of the CDR3 is TGTGCCAGTAACCGAGGACAGGGTGCATCACCCCTCCACTTT.

The chain links TRBV12-5 to TRBJ2-7; D is unresolved. The CDR3 contains 11 residues. V was pared by 7 bases and J by 7 bases, with 11 bases between. Germline lookup yields CDR1 LGHNT and CDR2 FRNRAP. CDR3 loop: CASVLTGEQYF. In nucleotides, the CDR3 is TGTGCTAGTGTCTTGACCGGGGAGCAGTACTTC.

V and J are TRBV9 and TRBJ2-7; TRBD2 might be the D (5 bases). Germline V gives CDR1 SGDLS, CDR2 YYNGEE. The V and J ends lost 0 bases and 1 base respectively, with 11 bases between them. This CDR3 region has 15 residues. DNA for the CDR3: TGTGCCAGCAGCGTAGGAGGACTTGCATCCTACGAGCAGTACTTC. It encodes CASSVGGLASYEQYF.

Points on this clone: Other DNA sequences in this sample translate to the same CDR3. The V gene is TRBV5-4, the J gene TRBJ2-1, with TRBD2 matching over 8 bases. V was clipped by 0 bases and J by 7 bases; unmatched bases: 0. The CDR3 contains 13 residues. CDR1 and CDR2 from the germline V gene are SGHNT and YYREEE (reference sequence). The CDR3 here is CASSLAGGNEQFF. As DNA, the CDR3 is TGTGCCAGCAGCTTGGCGGGGGGGAATGAGCAGTTCTTC.

The chain carries TRBV4-1 and TRBJ2-1; TRBD2 matches 7 bases. Losses at the gene ends were 11 bases for V and 16 bases for J; bases not matched to a gene: 17. Germline V gives CDR1 MGHRA, CDR2 YSYEKL. This CDR3 has 12 amino acids. The CDR3 sequence is CASSEREGHYFF. CDR3 in DNA: TGCGCCTCCTCCGAAAGGGAGGGCCATTATTTCTTC.

The chain has TRBV3-1 (or the pseudogene TRBV3-2) and TRBJ1-5, with D unresolved. Germline V lookup: CDR1 LGHDT, CDR2 YNNKEL (reference sequence). CDR3 length equals 15 residues. Trimming removed 0 bases at V and 6 bases at J, with 12 bases between. CDR3 residues: CASSQDGGEGQPQHF. The CDR3 DNA follows: TGTGCCAGCAGCCAAGATGGCGGGGAGGGTCAGCCCCAGCATTTT.